This TCR beta chain came from a study of blood T cell repertoires in COVID-19. In the study overall: Samples taken during acute and convalescent COVID-19 were collected in the United States, Italy and Spain. T cells, B-cell-depleted T cells, or PBMCs supplied cDNA or gDNA.

The assay was immunoSEQ multiplex PCR, and TCRdb's table has in-frame clones only and misses some. The sample records fewer than 250,000 clones, around 84% being singletons. The CDR3 contains 15 residues. Germline-derived CDR1 and CDR2 are MGHRA and YSYEKL. With 4 bases clipped from V and 5 bases from J, the junction kept 8 bases outside the gene matches. Source material: peripheral blood. The J gene is TRBJ2-1, the V gene TRBV4-1; 7 bases are a match to TRBD2. The source is a man aged 60 to 75 with acute or convalescent COVID-19. CDR3 protein: CASSRLAPRNNEQFF. The CDR3, as DNA: TGCGCCAGCAGCCGACTAGCCCCTCGTAACAATGAGCAGTTCTTC.